One and the same sample provided the 27 T cell receptor beta chains below, sequenced in a study of regulatory T cells in long-lasting Graves disease. With iRepertoire HTBI primers and Arm-PCR of CDR3 regions, TCR beta libraries were built. MiXCR, run by TCRdb on the multiplex PCR reads, gives a single entry per CDR3 protein. The sample yields some 370,000 distinct CDR3 sequences, over 9.5% seen once. Time point defined: newly diagnosed GD, antithyroid drugs for less than 3 months. After RNA was extracted from PBMCs, the TCR library was made from it. The same data also went into a second study, on T cells in Graves' hyperthyroidism and ophthalmopathy.

This sample comprised peripheral blood mononuclear cells (PBMCs), obtained at new diagnosis, from a patient treated with antithyroid drugs. Receptors originate from a woman under 30 with Graves disease.

This clonotype was detected ten times or more. The J gene is TRBJ2-7, the V gene TRBV28; 8 bases are a match to TRBD1. Germline V gene lookup returns CDR1 MDHEN and CDR2 SYDVKM. The ends lost 6 bases at V and 3 bases at J; junction bases unmatched: 10. The CDR3 spans 15 residues. CDR3 in amino acids: CASSPGTGRFYEQYF. For the CDR3, the DNA is TGTGCCAGCAGCCCCGGGACAGGTCGATTCTACGAGCAGTACTTC.

This clonotype was seen only a few times. The gene calls are TRBV11-2 and TRBJ1-5, with no clear D. V lost 1 base and J lost 1, with 8 bases in between. CDR3 length: 15 amino acids. The germline gives CDR1 SGHAT, CDR2 FQNNGV. CDR3 DNA: TGTGCCAGCAGCTTAGGCCTTGTGAGCAATCAGCCCCAGCATTTT. Translation: CASSLGLVSNQPQHF.

This clonotype appeared a few times. The chain employs TRBV11-2 and TRBJ1-3; D possibly corresponds to TRBD1 (5 bases). The germline V gene has CDR1 SGHAT and CDR2 FQNNGV. CDR3 length: 13 amino acids. Trimming shortened V by 3 bases and J by 4 bases, and 7 bases separated the two germline ends. The CDR3 DNA follows: TGTGCCAGCAGCTTCGAGGGGGGAAACACCATATATTTT. Its translation is CASSFEGGNTIYF.

The table lists this clonotype with a few counts. The rearrangement links TRBV4-2 to TRBJ2-2, with 8 nucleotides matching TRBD2. CDR3 length equals 21 residues. Germline V gene sequence: CDR1 LGHNA, CDR2 YNFKEQ. The V and J ends lost 2 bases and 5 bases, in that order; junction bases with no gene match: 22. The CDR3 nucleotides read TGTGCCAGCAGCCAAATAACCGACTATGTGGCGGGAGGACTAGGGACCGGGGAGCTGTTTTTT. Amino acid sequence: CASSQITDYVAGGLGTGELFF.

In its sample, this clonotype was seen many times. V is TRBV28 and J is TRBJ1-5; no clear D. V dropped 4 bases and J dropped 3 bases, with 10 bases sitting between them. The CDR3 contains 14 residues. The V gene's germline CDR1 is MDHEN and CDR2 SYDVKM. The DNA of the CDR3 is TGTGCCAGCAGTTCCCTCCCCACCAATCAGCCCCAGCATTTT. Its translation is CASSSLPTNQPQHF.

The rearrangement joins TRBV4-3 to TRBJ1-3; no firm D call. V gave up 0 bases and J gave up 1 base, with 7 bases separating them. The CDR3 is 15 amino acids. In germline, CDR1 is LGHNA, CDR2 YSLEER. The CDR3 coding sequence is TGCGCCAGCAGCCAAGATCTAGGTTCTGGAAACACCATATATTTT. Its translation: CASSQDLGSGNTIYF.

This clonotype was recorded many times. The chain links TRBV7-2 to TRBJ1-1; D unclear. The CDR3 length is 15 residues. With 2 bases removed from V and 3 bases from J, the gap between germline ends came to 13 bases. Germline loops: CDR1 SGHTA, CDR2 FQGNSA. The DNA of the CDR3 is TGTGCCAGCAGCTTAAAGGGTCGCATTCACACTGAAGCTTTCTTT. As protein: CASSLKGRIHTEAFF.

In this sample, this clonotype turned up many times. The CDR3 here is CASSLLSRGRAKNIQYF. CDR3 nucleotides: TGTGCCAGCAGCTTACTTTCGAGGGGACGAGCCAAAAACATTCAGTACTTC. The chain is built from TRBV7-2 and TRBJ2-4; D tentatively fits TRBD1 or TRBD2 (5 bases each). Germline values: CDR1 SGHTA, CDR2 FQGNSA. The CDR3 length is 17 residues. With 2 bases removed from V and 0 bases from J, the gap between germline ends came to 14 bases. Full variable domain (missing parts from reference TRBV7-2 and TRBJ2-4): GAGVSQSPSNKVTEKGKDVELRCDPISGHTALYWYRQSLGQGLEFLIYFQGNSAPDKSGLPSDRFSAERTGGSVSTLTIQRTQQEDSAVYLCASSLLSRGRAKNIQYFGAGTRLSVL.

On this clonotype itself: A much bigger clone sits one base away, suggesting this may be a read error. This rearrangement joins TRBV30 to TRBJ2-5; 9 nucleotides match TRBD2. V lost 2 bases, J lost 5 bases, and 6 bases stayed unmatched. This CDR3 is built from 14 residues. Germline lookup yields CDR1 GTSNPN and CDR2 SVGIG (reference sequence). CDR3 nucleotides: TGTGCCTGGAGTAGGACTAGCGAGGGCGAGACCCAGTACTTC. Amino acid sequence: CAWSRTSEGETQYF.

A word on this clonotype: It may be a read error: a sequence one base away is much more abundant. The chain recombines TRBV2 with TRBJ2-1; unclear D gene. Germline loops: CDR1 SNHLY, CDR2 FYNNEI. Trimming took off 7 bases at V and 0 bases at J, with 16 bases between the two ends. The CDR3 extends over 16 amino acids. The CDR3 nucleotides are TGTGCCAGCACCCAGTCGGAACAGCTCTCCTACAATGAGCAGTTCTTC. It translates to CASTQSEQLSYNEQFF. Full variable domain (outside the CDR3, taken from reference TRBV2 and TRBJ2-1): EPEVTQTPSHQVTQMGQEVILRCVPISNHLYFYWYRQILGQKVEFLVSFYNNEISEKSEIFDDQFSVERPDGSNFTLKIRSTKLEDSAMYFCASTQSEQLSYNEQFFGPGTRLTVL.

This clonotype was counted many times. This chain joins TRBV7-2 and TRBJ2-1, with D maybe TRBD2 (5 bases). Germline CDR1 reads SGHTA; CDR2 reads FQGNSA. The CDR3 is 18 residues long. With 0 bases removed from V and 0 bases from J, the gap between germline ends came to 15 bases. This CDR3 reads CASSLAGNSDYSYNEQFF. Here the CDR3 DNA reads TGTGCCAGCAGCTTAGCGGGGAACTCAGACTACTCCTACAATGAGCAGTTCTTC.

This clonotype was seen many times. This sequence joins TRBV14 and TRBJ2-7; D is tentatively TRBD1 or TRBD2 (5 bases each). This CDR3 is built from 13 residues. Germline CDR1 SGHDN, CDR2 FVKESK. The V and J ends lost 4 bases and 7 bases respectively, with 14 bases between them. The CDR3 region is CASSPGVWGEQYF. CDR3 nucleotide sequence: TGTGCCAGCAGCCCCGGGGTCTGGGGGGAGCAGTACTTC.

This clonotype was observed many times. CDR3: CASSYSKRDRYNSPLHF. The CDR3 DNA reads as TGTGCCAGCAGTTACTCGAAAAGGGATCGCTATAATTCACCCCTCCACTTT. V is TRBV6-2 or TRBV6-3 and J is TRBJ1-6; D uncertain. Looked up from germline, CDR1 is MNHEY and CDR2 is SVGEGT. Trimming pared 0 bases from V and 3 bases from J, leaving 12 bases between. The CDR3 covers 17 residues.

This chain joins TRBV13 and TRBJ2-1, with 12 nucleotides matching TRBD2. With 6 bases clipped from V and 10 bases from J, the junction kept 10 bases outside the gene matches. The CDR3 covers 15 residues. Germline V lookup: CDR1 PRHDT, CDR2 FYEKMQ (reference sequence). CDR3 in amino acids: CASSRRTSGGSEQFF. The CDR3 DNA reads TGTGCCAGCAGTAGAAGAACTAGCGGGGGGTCGGAGCAGTTCTTC.

In this sample, this clonotype turned up many times. The chain couples TRBV11-2 to TRBJ1-1; D call uncertain. This CDR3 spans 15 amino acids. CDR1 is SGHAT and CDR2 is FQNNGV in the germline V gene. V was cut by 6 bases and J by 0 bases, with 14 bases left in between. DNA for the CDR3: TGTGCCAGCAGGAAAGGTGAGGGCCTGAACACTGAAGCTTTCTTT. Amino acid sequence: CASRKGEGLNTEAFF.

This clonotype was seen ten or more times. The CDR3 protein is CASSLDLRDEAFF. The CDR3 nucleotides are TGTGCCAGCAGCTTAGATTTAAGGGATGAAGCTTTCTTT. The chain links TRBV7-2 to TRBJ1-1; D unclear. Germline V gene lookup returns CDR1 SGHTA and CDR2 FQGNSA. The CDR3 covers 13 residues. V lost 1 base, J lost 7 bases, and 10 bases lay in between.

This clonotype was counted ten times or more. The chain combines TRBV13 with TRBJ1-1; D uncertain. The V gene lost 1 base and the J gene lost 0 bases, with 9 bases spanning the gap. Germline V lookup: CDR1 PRHDT, CDR2 FYEKMQ (reference sequence). This CDR3 region has 15 residues. CDR3 nucleotides: TGTGCCAGCAGCTTAGCCCTCGGGGTGAACACTGAAGCTTTCTTT. It translates to CASSLALGVNTEAFF.

This clonotype has more than one count but fewer than ten. V usage is TRBV7-9 and J usage is TRBJ2-2; 10 nucleotides match TRBD2. This CDR3 has 15 amino acids. Germline V lookup: CDR1 SEHNR, CDR2 FQNEAQ (reference sequence). The junction had 4 bases not matched to a gene; V was cut back by 3 bases and J by 6 bases. The CDR3 region has the DNA TGTGCCAGCAGCTTGCCGGGACTAGCGTCCGGGGAGCTGTTTTTT. Translation gives CASSLPGLASGELFF.

This clonotype was counted a few times. A read error may explain this, as a much larger clone is one base away. V usage is TRBV7-2 and J usage is TRBJ1-1; TRBD1 is a possible D gene (5 bases). The CDR3 is 14 amino acids. Germline values: CDR1 SGHTA, CDR2 FQGNSA. CDR3 nucleotides: TGTGCCGGCAGCTACCGTGGGGGGACCACTGAAGCTTTCTTT. Amino acids: CAGSYRGGTTEAFF. The complete variable domain, with remaining parts taken from reference TRBV7-2 and TRBJ1-1, reads GAGVSQSPSNKVTEKGKDVELRCDPISGHTALYWYRQSLGQGLEFLIYFQGNSAPDKSGLPSDRFSAERTGGSVSTLTIQRTQQEDSAVYLCAGSYRGGTTEAFFGQGTRLTVV.

This clonotype came up many times. The chain links TRBV20-1 to TRBJ2-1; D uncertain. The CDR3 loop spans 11 amino acids. V lost 5 bases, J lost 12 bases, and 14 bases lay in between. Germline V gene lookup returns CDR1 DFQATT and CDR2 SNEGSKA (reference sequence). The CDR3 is CSASSGEVQFF. DNA of the CDR3: TGCAGTGCTTCCTCCGGAGAGGTGCAGTTCTTC.

This clonotype appeared many times. The V and J genes are TRBV7-3 and TRBJ1-2, with a tentative D call TRBD1 (6 bases). Per germline, CDR1 SGHTA and CDR2 FQGTGA. The CDR3 length is 12 residues. The V and J ends lost 5 bases and 6 bases respectively, with 10 bases between them. CDR3 coding DNA: TGTGCCAGCAGCGGTCACAGGGATGGCTACACCTTC. Its translation: CASSGHRDGYTF.

This clonotype has ten or more counts. The CDR3 reads CATLLLPSYEQYF. The CDR3 region has the DNA TGTGCCACCCTACTACTCCCATCCTACGAGCAGTACTTC. This chain uses TRBV28 with TRBJ2-7; the D is unclear. Germline V lookup: CDR1 MDHEN, CDR2 SYDVKM. V lost 10 bases and J lost 1, with 14 bases in between. The CDR3 has 13 residues.

The V and J genes are TRBV7-9 and TRBJ2-2; 10 bases are a match to TRBD1. In germline, CDR1 is SEHNR, CDR2 FQNEAQ (reference sequence). This CDR3 region has 15 residues. Losses at the gene ends were 0 bases for V and 5 bases for J; bases not matched to a gene: 0. CDR3 loop: CASSLAGQGTGELFF. The CDR3 coding sequence is TGTGCCAGCAGCTTAGCGGGACAGGGGACCGGGGAGCTGTTTTTT.

This chain connects TRBV7-3 to TRBJ2-1; TRBD2 agrees at 14 bases. Germline assignment: CDR1 SGHTA and CDR2 FQGTGA. V was clipped by 5 bases and J by 12 bases; unmatched bases: 12. This CDR3 is built from 16 residues. CDR3 residues: CASSPTSGLAGVGQFF. The CDR3 nucleotides are TGTGCCAGCAGCCCAACCTCGGGACTAGCGGGGGTAGGGCAGTTCTTC.

This clonotype has a count of ten or more. The V and J genes are TRBV4-1 and TRBJ1-5; 9 nucleotides line up with TRBD1. CDR1 is MGHRA, CDR2 YSYEKL, per germline. The ends lost 2 bases at V and 3 bases at J; junction bases unmatched: 5. This CDR3 region has 16 residues. CDR3 nucleotide sequence: TGCGCCAGCAGCCAAATCGGGGACAGGGCCAATCAGCCCCAGCATTTT. Encoded protein: CASSQIGDRANQPQHF.

This clonotype has at least ten counts. The CDR3 region has the DNA TGCGCCAGCAGCTCGCGTAAGACTAGCGGGAAAGGAAGCTACGAGCAGTACTTC. This encodes CASSSRKTSGKGSYEQYF. The J gene is TRBJ2-7, the V gene TRBV5-1, with 11 nucleotides matching TRBD2. The ends lost 3 bases at V and 3 bases at J; junction bases unmatched: 14. The CDR3 covers 18 residues. The germline V gene encodes CDR1 SGHRS and CDR2 YFSETQ.

This clonotype turned up a few times. This CDR3 is CASSSPGSYNEQFF. DNA for the CDR3: TGTGCCAGCAGTTCCCCGGGTAGCTACAATGAGCAGTTCTTC. The gene calls are TRBV27 and TRBJ2-1; D uncertain. The CDR3 has 14 amino acids. V dropped 4 bases and J dropped 3 bases, with 10 bases sitting between them. The V gene's germline CDR1 is MNHEY and CDR2 SMNVEV (reference sequence).